A selection of T cell receptor beta chains follows, all from one sample in a study of TIL therapy for anti-PD-1-resistant metastatic lung cancer. Profiling relied on immunoSEQ multiplex PCR, and the TCRdb table lists in-frame clones only, not all of them. The sample records tens of thousands of clones, more than 60% being singletons. Source: blood, taken at baseline. These receptors originate from a person aged 25 to 80 with non-small cell lung cancer. Each CDR3 is given with its conserved first and last residue. Fields, in order: V gene, J gene, D gene, clone size, CDR3 protein, CDR3 DNA. The D gene is left open where the match is weak. Rows give clone size only sometimes, using once, few, many, or a class for an expanded clone.

v_gene: TRBV6-6
j_gene: TRBJ2-7
d_gene: -
abundance: -
CDR3aa: CASSYSRLATYEQYF
CDR3nt: TGTGCCAGCAGTTACTCTCGGCTGGCCACCTACGAGCAGTACTTC

v_gene: TRBV15
j_gene: TRBJ1-5
d_gene: -
abundance: few
CDR3aa: CATSKGRFSNQPQHF
CDR3nt: TGTGCCACCAGCAAAGGACGGTTTAGCAATCAGCCCCAGCATTTT

v_gene: TRBV9
j_gene: TRBJ2-1
d_gene: TRBD2
abundance: -
CDR3aa: CASSVQTSGGAEQFF
CDR3nt: TGTGCCAGCAGCGTACAGACTAGCGGGGGGGCGGAGCAGTTCTTC

v_gene: TRBV13
j_gene: TRBJ1-1
d_gene: -
abundance: few
CDR3aa: CASSWGVVNTEAFF
CDR3nt: TGTGCCAGCAGCTGGGGGGTAGTGAACACTGAAGCTTTCTTT

v_gene: TRBV5-4
j_gene: TRBJ1-1
d_gene: TRBD1
abundance: once
CDR3aa: CASSQGQGRTEAFF
CDR3nt: TGTGCCAGCAGCCAAGGACAGGGTCGGACTGAAGCTTTCTTT

v_gene: TRBV19
j_gene: TRBJ1-1
d_gene: -
abundance: -
CDR3aa: CASSLGVNTEAFF
CDR3nt: TGTGCCAGTAGTCTAGGGGTGAACACTGAAGCTTTCTTT

v_gene: TRBV7-2
j_gene: TRBJ2-7
d_gene: TRBD2
abundance: -
CDR3aa: CASSLGGGEQYF
CDR3nt: TGTGCCAGCAGCTTAGGGGGGGGCGAGCAGTACTTC

v_gene: TRBV6-5
j_gene: TRBJ2-1
d_gene: -
abundance: -
CDR3aa: CASSYQLAYNEQFF
CDR3nt: TGTGCCAGCAGTTACCAGTTAGCCTACAATGAGCAGTTCTTC

v_gene: TRBV6-5
j_gene: TRBJ1-4
d_gene: TRBD1
abundance: -
CDR3aa: CASSQDRGSEKLFF
CDR3nt: TGTGCCAGCAGTCAGGACAGGGGGAGTGAAAAACTGTTTTTT

v_gene: TRBV7-2
j_gene: TRBJ2-3
d_gene: -
abundance: -
CDR3aa: CASSPLGVVDTQYF
CDR3nt: TGTGCCAGCAGCCCCCTCGGGGTCGTCGATACGCAGTATTTT

v_gene: TRBV19
j_gene: TRBJ2-7
d_gene: TRBD1
abundance: -
CDR3aa: CASSFRDRGYYEQYF
CDR3nt: TGTGCCAGTAGTTTCCGGGACAGGGGATACTACGAGCAGTACTTC

v_gene: TRBV9
j_gene: TRBJ1-1
d_gene: -
abundance: -
CDR3aa: CASSVDPLPQVNTEAFF
CDR3nt: TGTGCCAGCAGCGTAGACCCCCTACCACAGGTGAACACTGAAGCTTTCTTT

v_gene: TRBV7-3
j_gene: TRBJ1-1
d_gene: -
abundance: -
CDR3aa: CASSLHPDTEAFF
CDR3nt: TGTGCCAGCAGCCTCCACCCGGACACTGAAGCTTTCTTT

v_gene: TRBV7-9
j_gene: TRBJ1-2
d_gene: -
abundance: few
CDR3aa: CASSLLSGGYYGYTF
CDR3nt: TGTGCCAGCAGCTTACTGTCAGGAGGGTACTATGGCTACACCTTC

v_gene: TRBV2
j_gene: TRBJ2-4
d_gene: -
abundance: -
CDR3aa: CASSEAVTAKNIQYF
CDR3nt: TGTGCCAGCAGTGAAGCCGTTACGGCCAAAAACATTCAGTACTTC

v_gene: TRBV7-2
j_gene: TRBJ2-1
d_gene: -
abundance: few
CDR3aa: CASSNRNTGAHEQFF
CDR3nt: TGTGCCAGCAGCAACCGTAATACGGGGGCCCATGAGCAGTTCTTC

v_gene: TRBV28
j_gene: TRBJ2-1
d_gene: -
abundance: -
CDR3aa: CASSSPTLDRDEQFF
CDR3nt: TGTGCCAGCAGTTCCCCAACCCTCGACCGGGATGAGCAGTTCTTC

v_gene: TRBV28
j_gene: TRBJ1-2
d_gene: -
abundance: once
CDR3aa: CASSPPPDSRKGGYTF
CDR3nt: TGTGCCAGCAGCCCCCCCCCGGACAGTAGAAAAGGGGGCTACACCTTC

v_gene: TRBV4-1
j_gene: TRBJ1-2
d_gene: -
abundance: -
CDR3aa: CASSLSTGNRYGYTF
CDR3nt: TGCGCCAGCAGCCTAAGCACAGGAAATCGATATGGCTACACCTTC

v_gene: TRBV7-2
j_gene: TRBJ2-5
d_gene: TRBD2
abundance: once
CDR3aa: CASSLASAGGQETQYF
CDR3nt: TGTGCCAGCAGCTTAGCGTCTGCGGGGGGGCAAGAGACCCAGTACTTC

v_gene: TRBV4-2
j_gene: TRBJ2-3
d_gene: -
abundance: -
CDR3aa: CASSQDRPAGNPDTQYF
CDR3nt: TGTGCCAGCAGCCAAGATCGTCCCGCCGGGAATCCCGATACGCAGTATTTT

v_gene: TRBV28
j_gene: TRBJ2-5
d_gene: -
abundance: -
CDR3aa: CASSLGGSETQYF
CDR3nt: TGTGCCAGCAGTTTAGGGGGGTCAGAGACCCAGTACTTC

v_gene: TRBV11-3
j_gene: TRBJ2-7
d_gene: -
abundance: few
CDR3aa: CASSLGGDYEQYF
CDR3nt: TGTGCCAGCAGCTTAGGGGGGGACTACGAGCAGTACTTC

v_gene: TRBV5-1
j_gene: TRBJ1-1
d_gene: -
abundance: -
CDR3aa: CASSLAGALNTEAFF
CDR3nt: TGCGCCAGCAGCTTGGCCGGGGCGTTGAACACTGAAGCTTTCTTT

v_gene: TRBV5-1
j_gene: TRBJ2-2
d_gene: -
abundance: -
CDR3aa: CASSPLGPVIPNQNTGELFF
CDR3nt: TGCGCCAGCAGCCCATTAGGTCCCGTAATCCCAAACCAGAACACCGGGGAGCTGTTTTTT

v_gene: TRBV11-1
j_gene: TRBJ2-7
d_gene: TRBD2
abundance: -
CDR3aa: CASSKTSGISYEQYF
CDR3nt: TGTGCCAGCAGTAAGACTAGCGGGATCTCCTACGAGCAGTACTTC

v_gene: TRBV5-1
j_gene: TRBJ2-1
d_gene: TRBD1
abundance: once
CDR3aa: CASSLGSAGTGLEKEFF
CDR3nt: TGCGCCAGCAGCTTGGGTAGTGCCGGGACAGGGCTCGAGAAGGAGTTCTTC

v_gene: TRBV7-9
j_gene: TRBJ1-1
d_gene: TRBD1
abundance: -
CDR3aa: CASSFGGGGDTEAFF
CDR3nt: TGTGCCAGCAGCTTTGGAGGGGGCGGGGACACTGAAGCTTTCTTT

v_gene: TRBV11-2
j_gene: TRBJ2-7
d_gene: -
abundance: -
CDR3aa: CASSLFIGSRDEQYF
CDR3nt: TGTGCCAGCAGCTTGTTTATCGGGAGCCGGGACGAGCAGTACTTC

v_gene: TRBV5-1
j_gene: TRBJ2-7
d_gene: -
abundance: -
CDR3aa: CASSGANEQYF
CDR3nt: TGCGCCAGCAGCGGGGCAAACGAGCAGTACTTC

v_gene: TRBV6-1
j_gene: TRBJ2-3
d_gene: TRBD1
abundance: -
CDR3aa: CASSDRQGWADTQYF
CDR3nt: TGTGCCAGCAGTGACCGACAGGGGTGGGCAGATACGCAGTATTTT

v_gene: TRBV5-1
j_gene: TRBJ2-1
d_gene: -
abundance: -
CDR3aa: CASSLSPGRGPLNNEQFF
CDR3nt: TGCGCCAGCAGCTTGTCTCCCGGCAGGGGCCCATTAAACAATGAGCAGTTCTTC

v_gene: TRBV6-1
j_gene: TRBJ2-7
d_gene: -
abundance: -
CDR3aa: CASSLGRGHEQYF
CDR3nt: TGTGCCAGCAGTTTGGGCAGGGGCCACGAGCAGTACTTC

v_gene: TRBV20-1
j_gene: TRBJ2-2
d_gene: -
abundance: -
CDR3aa: CSARRPGELFF
CDR3nt: TGCAGTGCTAGAAGGCCCGGGGAGCTGTTTTTT

v_gene: TRBV9
j_gene: TRBJ1-1
d_gene: -
abundance: few
CDR3aa: CASSPRGLNTEAFF
CDR3nt: TGTGCCAGCAGCCCCCGGGGGTTGAACACTGAAGCTTTCTTT

v_gene: TRBV6-6
j_gene: TRBJ2-7
d_gene: -
abundance: -
CDR3aa: CASTQADSVSYEQYF
CDR3nt: TGTGCCAGCACCCAGGCGGACTCCGTCTCCTACGAGCAGTACTTC